This section outlines one TCR beta chain sequence together with its context. Antigen: not known. The table came from immunoSEQ multiplex PCR; TCRdb's copy has only in-frame clones and leaves some out. The data contain about 60,000 clones, approximately 90% of them seen just once; the ten biggest clones take up around 2%. Trimming shortened V by 3 bases and J by 8 bases, and 14 bases separated the two germline ends. Germline lookup yields CDR1 SGDLS and CDR2 YYNGEE. The CDR3 has 14 amino acids. The data belong to a study of OX40 agonist ivuxolimab in advanced cancers. Study at large: With a range of about 20 to 79, age averaged roughly 60 years, and approximately 83% were male. Overall study findings and caveats: Expanded clones tended on average to be more numerous among CD8+ T cells than CD4+. At 0.1 to 3.0 mg/kg, clonal expansion of CD4+ and CD8+ blood T cells had occurred by week 6.

This material consisted of CD4+ or CD8+ T cells sorted from blood, taken in a trial of the OX40 agonist ivuxolimab. This clonotype originated in an adult with an advanced solid tumor such as melanoma, head and neck, liver or kidney cancer. The V call is TRBV9, the J call TRBJ1-4; D may be TRBD1 (5 bases). Written as DNA, the CDR3 is TGTGCCAGCAGCGCGGGGGTGCGAGAGGAAAAACTGTTTTTT. Translating gives CASSAGVREEKLFF.